Each of the 9 T cell receptor beta chains below was sequenced from the same sample in a study. TCRdb reprocessed the 5' RACE reads via MiXCR and lists one record per CDR3 protein. The table lists roughly 42,000 distinct CDR3 sequences, around 28% of them singletons. The sequenced sample consisted of tumor-infiltrating memory CD4+ T cells sorted from the breast tumor. Subset of the sample: memory CD4+ T cells, CD4+CD45RO+CD25-. These receptors came from a female donor with breast cancer.

This clonotype was found a few times. The rearrangement uses TRBV7-9 and TRBJ2-7, with D possibly matching TRBD2 (6 bases). CDR3 length: 14 amino acids. Trimming pared 5 bases from V and 3 bases from J, leaving 14 bases between. The germline gives CDR1 SEHNR, CDR2 FQNEAQ (reference sequence). The CDR3 DNA is TGTGCCAGCAGCCCCCCTGGGGGGAACTACGAGCAGTACTTC. Its translation: CASSPPGGNYEQYF. Together with reference TRBV7-9 and TRBJ2-7, the CDR3 gives the full variable domain: DTGVSQNPRHKITKRGQNVTFRCDPISEHNRLYWYRQTLGQGPEFLTYFQNEAQLEKSRLLSDRFSAERPKGSFSTLEIQRTEQGDSAMYLCASSPPGGNYEQYFGPGTRLTVT.

This clonotype was observed many times. The J gene is TRBJ1-2, the V gene TRBV4-1, with 8 bases aligning to TRBD1. Unmatched junction bases numbered 6, after V lost 3 bases and J lost 0 bases. Germline assignment: CDR1 MGHRA and CDR2 YSYEKL. CDR3 size: 16 residues. The CDR3 nucleotides read TGCGCCAGCAGCCAGTCCGGGACAGGATCTAACTATGGCTACACCTTC. As protein: CASSQSGTGSNYGYTF.

This clonotype was detected ten times or more. CDR3 DNA: TGCGCCAGCAGTGAATCCCTAGCGGGCTACAATGAGCAGTTCTTC. It yields the protein CASSESLAGYNEQFF. This chain uses TRBV10-1 with TRBJ2-1; 8 bases are shared with TRBD2. Trimming at V came to 3 bases and at J to 3 bases, leaving 4 bases not matched to a gene. This CDR3 is 15 amino acids long. Germline V gene data show CDR1 as WNHNN and CDR2 as SYGVQD (reference sequence).

CDR3 residues: CASTLAGGPKFYNEQFF. DNA of the CDR3: TGTGCCAGCACCCTAGCGGGAGGGCCTAAGTTCTACAATGAGCAGTTCTTC. This chain links TRBV28 with TRBJ2-1; 12 bases are a match to TRBD2. This CDR3 is built from 17 residues. V lost 7 bases and J lost 3; bases outside the gene matches: 10. Germline V CDR1 and CDR2: MDHEN, SYDVKM. The full variable domain, rest sourced from reference TRBV28 and TRBJ2-1, is DVKVTQSSRYLVKRTGEKVFLECVQDMDHENMFWYRQDPGLGLRLIYFSYDVKMKEKGDIPEGYSVSREKKERFSLILESASTNQTSMYLCASTLAGGPKFYNEQFFGPGTRLTVL.

This chain joins TRBV4-1 and TRBJ2-1; 7 bases fit TRBD2. CDR3 length: 15 amino acids. Germline V gene data show CDR1 as MGHRA and CDR2 as YSYEKL. The V gene end was trimmed by 8 bases and the J gene end by 1 base; junction bases not matched to a gene: 8. The CDR3 bases are TGCGCCAGCGGCACGGGGGGTTATTCCTACAATGAGCAGTTCTTC. It translates to CASGTGGYSYNEQFF.

The CDR3 loop reads CASRQGIETQYF. CDR3 nucleotide sequence: TGCGCCAGTAGACAGGGTATCGAGACCCAGTACTTC. The chain combines TRBV5-1 with TRBJ2-5; 7 positions match TRBD1. The germline V gene has CDR1 SGHRS and CDR2 YFSETQ. J was trimmed by 5 bases and V by 8 bases; bases with no gene match: 6. The CDR3 sequence is 12 residues long.

The rearrangement uses TRBV7-9 and TRBJ1-4; TRBD1 might be the D (5 bases). Germline CDR1 is SEHNR and CDR2 is FQNEAQ (reference sequence). The CDR3 sequence is 19 residues long. V was shortened by 5 bases and J by 0 bases, with 22 bases between the two germline ends. The CDR3: CASSPPRDSIVATNEKLFF. In DNA form, the CDR3 reads TGTGCCAGCAGCCCACCCCGCGACAGTATAGTTGCAACTAATGAAAAACTGTTTTTT.

The rearrangement links TRBV27 to TRBJ2-6, with D maybe TRBD1 (5 bases). Germline CDR1 is MNHEY and CDR2 is SMNVEV (reference sequence). V lost 6 bases, J lost 0 bases, and 12 bases lay in between. CDR3 length: 16 amino acids. The CDR3 coding sequence is TGTGCCAGCAGCAGGGCGTACTACTCTGGGGCCAACGTCCTGACTTTC. Amino acids: CASSRAYYSGANVLTF.

This clonotype is labeled medium-sized. V is TRBV7-3 and J is TRBJ2-1, with TRBD2 matching 11 bases. Germline V gives CDR1 SGHTA, CDR2 FQGTGA. The CDR3 has 17 residues. The V segment lost 7 bases and the J segment 3 bases; nucleotides outside the gene matches: 11. The chain's CDR3 is CASNYLTSGSFYNEQFF. CDR3 DNA: TGTGCCAGCAACTACCTAACTAGCGGGAGTTTCTACAATGAGCAGTTCTTC.